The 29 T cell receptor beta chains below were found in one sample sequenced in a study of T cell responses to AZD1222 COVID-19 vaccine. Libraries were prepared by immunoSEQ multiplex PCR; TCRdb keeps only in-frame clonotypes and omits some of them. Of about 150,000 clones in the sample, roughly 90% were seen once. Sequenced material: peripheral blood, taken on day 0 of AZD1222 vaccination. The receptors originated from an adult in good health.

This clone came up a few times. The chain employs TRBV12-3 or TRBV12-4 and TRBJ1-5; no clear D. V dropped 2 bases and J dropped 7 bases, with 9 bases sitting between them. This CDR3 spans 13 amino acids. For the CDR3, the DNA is TGTGCCAGCAGTTTAAGGGTAAGCCAGCCCCAGCATTTT. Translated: CASSLRVSQPQHF.

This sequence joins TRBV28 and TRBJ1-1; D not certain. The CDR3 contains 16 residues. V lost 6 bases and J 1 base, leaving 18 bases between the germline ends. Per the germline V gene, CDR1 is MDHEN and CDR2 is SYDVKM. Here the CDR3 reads CASRRGPLGGNTEAFF. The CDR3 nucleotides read TGTGCCAGCAGACGAGGACCCCTGGGAGGGAACACTGAAGCTTTCTTT.

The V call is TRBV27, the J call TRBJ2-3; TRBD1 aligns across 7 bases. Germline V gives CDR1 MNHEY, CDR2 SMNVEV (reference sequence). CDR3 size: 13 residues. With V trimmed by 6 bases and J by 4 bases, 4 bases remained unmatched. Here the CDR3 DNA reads TGTGCCAGCAGCAAGACAGGGTCAGATACGCAGTATTTT. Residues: CASSKTGSDTQYF.

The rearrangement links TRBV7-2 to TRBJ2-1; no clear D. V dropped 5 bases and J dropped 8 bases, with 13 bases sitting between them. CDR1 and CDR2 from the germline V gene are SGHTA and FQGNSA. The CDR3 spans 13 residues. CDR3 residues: CASSLRRSDEQFF. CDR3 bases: TGTGCCAGCAGCCTTCGACGGTCGGATGAGCAGTTCTTC.

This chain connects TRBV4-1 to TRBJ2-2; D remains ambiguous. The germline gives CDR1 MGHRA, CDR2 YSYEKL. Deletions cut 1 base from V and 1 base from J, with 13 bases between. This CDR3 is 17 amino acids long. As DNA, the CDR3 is TGCGCCAGCAGCCAAGTCGGTCGTCCCCAGAACACCGGGGAGCTGTTTTTT. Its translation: CASSQVGRPQNTGELFF.

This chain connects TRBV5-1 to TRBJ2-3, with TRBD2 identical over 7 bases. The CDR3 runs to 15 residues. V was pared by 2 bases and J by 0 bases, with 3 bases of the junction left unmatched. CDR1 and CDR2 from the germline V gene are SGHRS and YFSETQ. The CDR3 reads CASSLGRGSTDTQYF. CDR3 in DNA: TGCGCCAGCAGCTTAGGGCGGGGGAGCACAGATACGCAGTATTTT. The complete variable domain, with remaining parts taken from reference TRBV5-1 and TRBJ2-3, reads KAGVTQTPRYLIKTRGQQVTLSCSPISGHRSVSWYQQTPGQGLQFLFEYFSETQRNKGNFPGRFSGRQFSNSRSEMNVSTLELGDSALYLCASSLGRGSTDTQYFGPGTRLTVL.

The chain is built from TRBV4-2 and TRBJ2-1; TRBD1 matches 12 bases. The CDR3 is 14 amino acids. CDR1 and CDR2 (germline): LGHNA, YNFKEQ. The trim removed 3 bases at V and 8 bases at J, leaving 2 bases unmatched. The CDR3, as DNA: TGTGCCAGCAGCCACGGGACAGGGGGCCATGAGCAGTTCTTC. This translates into CASSHGTGGHEQFF.

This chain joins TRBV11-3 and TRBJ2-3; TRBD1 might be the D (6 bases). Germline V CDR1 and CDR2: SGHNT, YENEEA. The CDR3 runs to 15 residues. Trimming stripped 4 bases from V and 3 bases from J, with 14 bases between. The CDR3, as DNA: TGTGCCAGCAGCTCCCCAGGGGCGAGGACAGATACGCAGTATTTT. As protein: CASSSPGARTDTQYF. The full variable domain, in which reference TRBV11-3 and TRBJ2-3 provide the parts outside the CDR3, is EAGVVQSPRYKIIEKKQPVAFWCNPISGHNTLYWYLQNLGQGPELLIRYENEEAVDDSQLPKDRFSAERLKGVDSTLKIQPAELGDSAVYLCASSSPGARTDTQYFGPGTRLTVL.

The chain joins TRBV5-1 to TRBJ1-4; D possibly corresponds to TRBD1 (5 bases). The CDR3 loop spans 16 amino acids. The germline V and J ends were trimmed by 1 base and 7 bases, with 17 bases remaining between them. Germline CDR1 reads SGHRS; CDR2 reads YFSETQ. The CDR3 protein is CASSLNRAGTGEKLFF. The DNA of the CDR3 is TGCGCCAGCAGCTTGAATCGTGCAGGGACGGGTGAAAAACTGTTTTTT.

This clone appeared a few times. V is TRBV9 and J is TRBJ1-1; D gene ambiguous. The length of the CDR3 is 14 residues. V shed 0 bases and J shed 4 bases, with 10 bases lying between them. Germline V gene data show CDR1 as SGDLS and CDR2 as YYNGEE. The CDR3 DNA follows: TGTGCCAGCAGCGTAGAGTGGAGAGGCACTGAAGCTTTCTTT. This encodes CASSVEWRGTEAFF. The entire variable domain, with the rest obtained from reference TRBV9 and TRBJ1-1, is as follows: DSGVTQTPKHLITATGQRVTLRCSPRSGDLSVYWYQQSLDQGLQFLIQYYNGEERAKGNILERFSAQQFPDLHSELNLSSLELGDSALYFCASSVEWRGTEAFFGQGTRLTVV.

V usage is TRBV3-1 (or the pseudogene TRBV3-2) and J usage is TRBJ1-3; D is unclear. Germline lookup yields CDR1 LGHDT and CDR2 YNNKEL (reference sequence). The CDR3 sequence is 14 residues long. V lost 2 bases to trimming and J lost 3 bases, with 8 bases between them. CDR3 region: CASSQWTVGNTIYF. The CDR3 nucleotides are TGTGCCAGCAGCCAATGGACGGTTGGAAACACCATATATTTT.

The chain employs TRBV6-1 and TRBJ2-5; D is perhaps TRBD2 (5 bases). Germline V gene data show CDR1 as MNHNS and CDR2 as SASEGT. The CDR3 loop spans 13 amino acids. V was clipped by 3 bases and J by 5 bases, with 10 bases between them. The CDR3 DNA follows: TGTGCCAGCAGTGACGGGATAGGGGAGACCCAGTACTTC. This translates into CASSDGIGETQYF.

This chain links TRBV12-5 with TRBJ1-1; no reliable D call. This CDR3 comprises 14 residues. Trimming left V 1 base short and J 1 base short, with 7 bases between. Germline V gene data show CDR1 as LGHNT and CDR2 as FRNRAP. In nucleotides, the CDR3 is TGTGCTAGTGGTTTGGGGTGGGGGAACACTGAAGCTTTCTTT. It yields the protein CASGLGWGNTEAFF.

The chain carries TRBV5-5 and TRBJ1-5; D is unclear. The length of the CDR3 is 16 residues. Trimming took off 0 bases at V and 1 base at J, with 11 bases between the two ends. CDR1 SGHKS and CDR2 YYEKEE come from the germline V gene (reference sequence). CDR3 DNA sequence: TGTGCCAGCAGCTTGGTGGTGGGGATGAGCAATCAGCCCCAGCATTTT. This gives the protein CASSLVVGMSNQPQHF.

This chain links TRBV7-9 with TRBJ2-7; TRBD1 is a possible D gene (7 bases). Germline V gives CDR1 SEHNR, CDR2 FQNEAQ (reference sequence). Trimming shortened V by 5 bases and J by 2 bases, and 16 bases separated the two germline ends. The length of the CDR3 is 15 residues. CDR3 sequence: CASSGAGGMPYEQYF. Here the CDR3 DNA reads TGTGCCAGCAGCGGAGCAGGGGGGATGCCCTACGAGCAGTACTTC.

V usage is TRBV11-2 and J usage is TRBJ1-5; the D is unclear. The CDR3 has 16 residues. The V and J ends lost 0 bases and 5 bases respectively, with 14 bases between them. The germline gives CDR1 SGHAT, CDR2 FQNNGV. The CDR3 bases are TGTGCCAGCAGCTTAGAACCGAGAGGGAATGATCAGCCCCAGCATTTT. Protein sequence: CASSLEPRGNDQPQHF.

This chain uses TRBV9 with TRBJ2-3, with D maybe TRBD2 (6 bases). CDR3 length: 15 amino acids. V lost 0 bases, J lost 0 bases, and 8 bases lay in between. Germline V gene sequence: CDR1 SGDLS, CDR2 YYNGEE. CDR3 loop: CASSVAGESTDTQYF. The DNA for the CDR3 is TGTGCCAGCAGCGTAGCGGGGGAGAGCACAGATACGCAGTATTTT.

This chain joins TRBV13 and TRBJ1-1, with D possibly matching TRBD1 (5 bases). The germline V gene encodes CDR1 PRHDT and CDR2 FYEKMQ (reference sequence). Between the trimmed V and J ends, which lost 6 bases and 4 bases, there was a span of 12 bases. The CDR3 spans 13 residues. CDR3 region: CASSGHGSTEAFF. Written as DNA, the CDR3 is TGTGCCAGCAGTGGACATGGGAGCACTGAAGCTTTCTTT. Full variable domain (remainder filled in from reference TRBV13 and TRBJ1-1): AAGVIQSPRHLIKEKRETATLKCYPIPRHDTVYWYQQGPGQDPQFLISFYEKMQSDKGSIPDRFSAQQFSDYHSELNMSSLELGDSALYFCASSGHGSTEAFFGQGTRLTVV.

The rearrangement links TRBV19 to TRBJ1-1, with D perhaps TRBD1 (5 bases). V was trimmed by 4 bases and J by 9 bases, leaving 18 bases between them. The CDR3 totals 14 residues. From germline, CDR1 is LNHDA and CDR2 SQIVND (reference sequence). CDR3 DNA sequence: TGTGCCAGTAGTACTGGGACCCCGGTGCTGAAAGCTTTCTTT. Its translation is CASSTGTPVLKAFF.

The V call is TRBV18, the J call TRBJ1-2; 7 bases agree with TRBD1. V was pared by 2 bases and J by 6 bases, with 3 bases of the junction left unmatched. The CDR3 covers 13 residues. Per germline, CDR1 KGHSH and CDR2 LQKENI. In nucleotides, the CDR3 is TGTGCCAGCTCACCAGATGGGACAGATGGCTACACCTTC. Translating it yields CASSPDGTDGYTF.

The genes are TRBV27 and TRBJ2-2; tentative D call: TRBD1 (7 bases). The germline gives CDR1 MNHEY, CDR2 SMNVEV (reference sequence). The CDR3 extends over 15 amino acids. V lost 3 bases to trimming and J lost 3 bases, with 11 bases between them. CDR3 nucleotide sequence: TGTGCCAGCAGTTTTGGCAGGGGGGACACCGGGGAGCTGTTTTTT. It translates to CASSFGRGDTGELFF.

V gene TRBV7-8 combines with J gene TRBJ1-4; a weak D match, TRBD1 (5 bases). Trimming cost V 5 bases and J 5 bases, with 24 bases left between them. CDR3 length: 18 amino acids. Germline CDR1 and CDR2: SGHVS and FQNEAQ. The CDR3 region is CASSPLGGAPTGNEKLFF. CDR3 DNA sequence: TGTGCCAGCAGCCCCCTCGGAGGGGCGCCGACTGGGAATGAAAAACTGTTTTTT.

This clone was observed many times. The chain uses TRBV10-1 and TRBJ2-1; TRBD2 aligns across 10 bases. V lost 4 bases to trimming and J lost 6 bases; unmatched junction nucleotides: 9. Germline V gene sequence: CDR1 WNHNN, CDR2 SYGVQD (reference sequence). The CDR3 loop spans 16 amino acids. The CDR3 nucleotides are TGCGCCAGCAGTGGTTCCCGGCTAGCGGGGGTCAATGAGCAGTTCTTC. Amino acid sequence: CASSGSRLAGVNEQFF.

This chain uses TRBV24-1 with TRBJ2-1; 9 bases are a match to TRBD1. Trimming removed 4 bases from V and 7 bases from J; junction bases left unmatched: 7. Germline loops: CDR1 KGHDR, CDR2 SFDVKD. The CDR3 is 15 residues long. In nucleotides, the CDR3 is TGTGCCACCAGTGACCCGGGACAGGGTAAAAATGAGCAGTTCTTC. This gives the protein CATSDPGQGKNEQFF.

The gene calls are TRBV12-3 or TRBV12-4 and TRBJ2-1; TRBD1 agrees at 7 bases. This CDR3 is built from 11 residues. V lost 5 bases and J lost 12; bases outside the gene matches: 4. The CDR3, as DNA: TGTGCCAGCAGTCCTCGGACAGGGCAGTTCTTC. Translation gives CASSPRTGQFF.

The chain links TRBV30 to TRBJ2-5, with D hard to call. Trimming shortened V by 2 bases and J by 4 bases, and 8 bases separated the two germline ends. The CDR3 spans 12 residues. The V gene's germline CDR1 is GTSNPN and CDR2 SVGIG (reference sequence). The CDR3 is CAWSSLGETQYF. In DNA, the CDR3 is TGTGCCTGGAGTTCTCTAGGAGAGACCCAGTACTTC.

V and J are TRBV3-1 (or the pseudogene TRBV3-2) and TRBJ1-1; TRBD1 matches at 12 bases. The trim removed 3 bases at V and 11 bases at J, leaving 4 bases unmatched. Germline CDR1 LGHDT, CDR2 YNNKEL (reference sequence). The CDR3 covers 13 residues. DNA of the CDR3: TGTGCCAGCAGCCAGAGGGACAGGGGGCCGGCTTTCTTT. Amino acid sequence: CASSQRDRGPAFF.

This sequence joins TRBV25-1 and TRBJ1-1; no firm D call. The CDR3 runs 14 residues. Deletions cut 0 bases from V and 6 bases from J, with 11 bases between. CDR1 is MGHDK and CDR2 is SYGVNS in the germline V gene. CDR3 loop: CASSEYKGGAEAFF. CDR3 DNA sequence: TGTGCCAGCAGTGAATATAAGGGAGGCGCTGAAGCTTTCTTT.

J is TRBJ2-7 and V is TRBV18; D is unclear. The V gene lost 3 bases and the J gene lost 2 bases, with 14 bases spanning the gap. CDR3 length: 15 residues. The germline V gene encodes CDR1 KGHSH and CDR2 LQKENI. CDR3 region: CASSPATVRTYEQYF. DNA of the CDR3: TGTGCCAGCTCACCGGCGACTGTGAGGACCTACGAGCAGTACTTC. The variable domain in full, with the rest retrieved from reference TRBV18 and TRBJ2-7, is NAGVMQNPRHLVRRRGQEARLRCSPMKGHSHVYWYRQLPEEGLKFMVYLQKENIIDESGMPKERFSAEFPKEGPSILRIQQVVRGDSAAYFCASSPATVRTYEQYFGPGTRLTVT.